One sample yielded the 11 T cell receptor beta chains listed below, sequenced in a study of beta chain features in type 1 diabetes. Of the isolated RNA, all was reverse transcribed, and so the sequenced material was expressed TCRB transcripts. Here immunoSEQ multiplex PCR was the method, and the copy in TCRdb shows in-frame clones only, minus some. Here the sample spans about 620,000 clones, roughly 16% being singletons. Sample: naive CD4+ T cells from blood. Every receptor here comes from a young man in good health.

This clone was observed a single time. The chain combines TRBV14 with TRBJ2-1; either TRBD1 or TRBD2 may supply D (6 bases each). The germline V gene has CDR1 SGHDN and CDR2 FVKESK. Trimming removed 8 bases from V and 4 bases from J, with 18 bases in between. The CDR3 is 15 residues long. This CDR3 reads CASGRTGGQYNEQFF. CDR3 nucleotide sequence: TGTGCCAGCGGGAGAACTGGGGGGCAGTACAATGAGCAGTTCTTC.

This chain connects TRBV28 to TRBJ2-6, with D tentatively TRBD2 (5 bases). V was pared by 7 bases and J by 1 base, with 11 bases between. This CDR3 has 15 residues. Germline CDR1 is MDHEN and CDR2 is SYDVKM. Written as DNA, the CDR3 is TGTGCCAGCAACCCCCCGGGGTCTGGGGCCAACGTCCTGACTTTC. The encoded protein is CASNPPGSGANVLTF.

This clone was seen more than once but under ten times. This chain uses TRBV15 with TRBJ2-7, with 7 bases identical to TRBD1. This CDR3 comprises 13 residues. V lost 5 bases, J lost 3 bases, and 4 bases stayed unmatched. Germline lookup yields CDR1 LNHNV and CDR2 YYDKDF (reference sequence). As DNA, the CDR3 is TGTGCCACCAGCCGGGACAGCTACTACGAGCAGTACTTC. Its protein is CATSRDSYYEQYF.

This clone was recorded a few times. The chain couples TRBV7-2 to TRBJ2-7, with 10 bases lining up with TRBD1. The CDR3 covers 15 residues. The J segment lost 4 bases and the V segment lost 5 bases, leaving 8 bases of the junction unmatched. In germline, CDR1 is SGHTA, CDR2 FQGNSA. The CDR3 spells CASSLGGTGVYEQYF. DNA of the CDR3: TGTGCCAGCAGCCTCGGCGGGACAGGGGTATACGAGCAGTACTTC.

This clone was observed a handful of times. The chain is built from TRBV29-1 and TRBJ2-3; D remains unclear. CDR3 length equals 13 residues. Germline assignment: CDR1 SQVTM and CDR2 ANQGSEA. V was shortened by 4 bases and J by 1 base, with 9 bases between the two germline ends. The CDR3 DNA is TGCAGCGTTGTCAAGGCGGGCACAGATACGCAGTATTTT. Encoded protein: CSVVKAGTDTQYF.

V gene TRBV2 combines with J gene TRBJ1-2; the D is unclear. Trimming took 5 bases from V and 4 from J, leaving 8 bases between them. CDR1 is SNHLY, CDR2 FYNNEI, per germline. This CDR3 region has 12 residues. CDR3: CASSPDRYGYTF. The CDR3, as DNA: TGTGCCAGCAGTCCTGATCGCTATGGCTACACCTTC.

The chain recombines TRBV5-1 with TRBJ2-1, with 7 bases fitting TRBD2. V was pared by 1 base and J by 7 bases, with 11 bases of the junction left unmatched. CDR3 length: 16 residues. The germline V gene encodes CDR1 SGHRS and CDR2 YFSETQ. This chain's CDR3 is CASSLQRLSGGNEQFF. Written as DNA, the CDR3 is TGCGCCAGCAGCTTGCAACGCCTATCGGGGGGAAATGAGCAGTTCTTC.

In DNA, the CDR3 is TGTGCCATCAGTGACAGGGGGCTTGAGGGCAATCAGCCCCAGCATTTT. Protein product: CAISDRGLEGNQPQHF. The chain combines TRBV10-3 with TRBJ1-5, with 8 bases lining up with TRBD1. J was trimmed by 2 bases and V by 3 bases; bases with no gene match: 6. The CDR3 loop spans 16 amino acids. Germline CDR1 reads ENHRY; CDR2 reads SYGVKD.

This chain uses TRBV27 with TRBJ1-5; 8 bases fit TRBD1. Germline V gene lookup returns CDR1 MNHEY and CDR2 SMNVEV (reference sequence). V was pared by 10 bases and J by 1 base, with 12 bases of the junction left unmatched. The CDR3 extends over 16 amino acids. The chain's CDR3 is CANHPQGAISNQPQHF. As DNA, the CDR3 is TGTGCCAACCACCCGCAGGGGGCAATCAGCAATCAGCCCCAGCATTTT.

This clone came up a few times. The chain combines TRBV5-6 with TRBJ2-7; D gene unclear. V lost 4 bases to trimming and J lost 5 bases, with 22 bases between them. Germline V CDR1 and CDR2: SGHDT, YYEEEE. The CDR3 contains 16 residues. CDR3 nucleotides: TGTGCCAGCAGCCGATTGGGATTGGGGATTCGCGACGAGCAGTACTTC. Its translation: CASSRLGLGIRDEQYF.

The sample holds many counts of this clone. The CDR3 DNA reads TGTGCCAGCAGCTTAGGGTTTGAAGCTTTCTTT. Amino acids: CASSLGFEAFF. The genes are TRBV7-9 and TRBJ1-1; D uncertain. CDR1 is SEHNR and CDR2 is FQNEAQ in the germline V gene (reference sequence). The CDR3 totals 11 residues. V was shortened by 1 base and J by 7 bases, with 4 bases between the two germline ends.